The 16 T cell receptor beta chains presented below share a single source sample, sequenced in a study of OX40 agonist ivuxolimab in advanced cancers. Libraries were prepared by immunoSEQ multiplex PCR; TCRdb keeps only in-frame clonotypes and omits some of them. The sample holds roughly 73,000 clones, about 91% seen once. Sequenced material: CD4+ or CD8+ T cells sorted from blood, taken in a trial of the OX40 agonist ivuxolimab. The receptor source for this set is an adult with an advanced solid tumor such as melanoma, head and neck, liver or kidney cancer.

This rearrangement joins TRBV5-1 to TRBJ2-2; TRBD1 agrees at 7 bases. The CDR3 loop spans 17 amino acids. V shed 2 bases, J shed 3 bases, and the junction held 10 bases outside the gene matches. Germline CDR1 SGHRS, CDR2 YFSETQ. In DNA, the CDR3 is TGCGCCAGCAGCTTACTAGGGGGCGCGGCGGACACCGGGGAGCTGTTTTTT. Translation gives CASSLLGGAADTGELFF.

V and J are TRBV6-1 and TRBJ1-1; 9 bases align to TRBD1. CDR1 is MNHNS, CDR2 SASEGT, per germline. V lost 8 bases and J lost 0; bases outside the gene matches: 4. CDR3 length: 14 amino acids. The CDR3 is CASGRDRVNTEAFF. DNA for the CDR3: TGTGCCAGCGGTCGGGACAGGGTGAACACTGAAGCTTTCTTT.

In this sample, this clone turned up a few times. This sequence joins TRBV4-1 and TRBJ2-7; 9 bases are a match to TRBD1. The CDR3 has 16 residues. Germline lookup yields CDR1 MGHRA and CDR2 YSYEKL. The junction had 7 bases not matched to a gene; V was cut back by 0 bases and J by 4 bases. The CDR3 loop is CASSQDTGGVMYEQYF. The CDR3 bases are TGCGCCAGCAGCCAAGATACAGGGGGCGTAATGTACGAGCAGTACTTC.

In DNA, the CDR3 is TGCGCCAGCAGCCAGCAGGGGAACGTAGATACGCAGTATTTT. It codes for CASSQQGNVDTQYF. The chain has TRBV4-1 and TRBJ2-3; tentative D call: TRBD1 (6 bases). The V and J ends lost 3 bases and 5 bases respectively, with 12 bases between them. CDR3 size: 14 residues. CDR1 is MGHRA and CDR2 is YSYEKL in the germline V gene.

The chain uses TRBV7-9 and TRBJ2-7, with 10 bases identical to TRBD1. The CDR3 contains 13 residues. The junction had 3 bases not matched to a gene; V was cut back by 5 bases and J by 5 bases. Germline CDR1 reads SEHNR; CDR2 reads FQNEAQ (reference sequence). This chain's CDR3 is CASSRQGADEQYF. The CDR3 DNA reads TGTGCCAGCAGCCGACAGGGGGCCGACGAGCAGTACTTC.

The CDR3 bases are TGCGCCAGCAGTGAGTCGCAGGGTGGCACTGGCTACACCTTC. Encoded protein: CASSESQGGTGYTF. The chain carries TRBV10-2 and TRBJ1-2; tentatively, D is TRBD1 (5 bases). CDR3 length equals 14 residues. V gave up 0 bases and J gave up 7 bases, with 12 bases separating them. Germline values: CDR1 WSHSY, CDR2 SAAADI.

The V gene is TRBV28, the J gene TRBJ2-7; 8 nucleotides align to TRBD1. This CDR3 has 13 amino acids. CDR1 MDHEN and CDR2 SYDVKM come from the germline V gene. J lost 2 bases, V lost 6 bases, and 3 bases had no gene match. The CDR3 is CASRQQGAYEQYF. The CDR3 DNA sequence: TGTGCCAGCAGGCAACAGGGGGCCTACGAGCAGTACTTC.

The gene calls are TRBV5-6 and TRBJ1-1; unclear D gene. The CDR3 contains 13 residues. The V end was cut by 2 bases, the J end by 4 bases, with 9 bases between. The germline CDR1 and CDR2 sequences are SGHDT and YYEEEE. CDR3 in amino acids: CASSLPVSTEAFF. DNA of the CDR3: TGTGCCAGCAGCTTACCGGTATCCACTGAAGCTTTCTTT.

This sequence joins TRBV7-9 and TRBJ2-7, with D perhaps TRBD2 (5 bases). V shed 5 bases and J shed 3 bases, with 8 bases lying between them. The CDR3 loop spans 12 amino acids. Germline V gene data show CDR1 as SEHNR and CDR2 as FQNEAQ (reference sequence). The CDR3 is CASSETSYEQYF. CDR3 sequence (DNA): TGTGCCAGCAGCGAAACTAGCTACGAGCAGTACTTC.

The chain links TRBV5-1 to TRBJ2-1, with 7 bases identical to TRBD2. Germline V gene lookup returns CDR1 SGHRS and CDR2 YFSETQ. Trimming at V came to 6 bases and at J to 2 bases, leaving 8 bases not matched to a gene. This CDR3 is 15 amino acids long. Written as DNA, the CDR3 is TGCGCCAGCATTCACGGGGGGTCCCCCTACAATGAGCAGTTCTTC. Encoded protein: CASIHGGSPYNEQFF.

This chain's CDR3 is CASSLSAGQAYEQYF. The CDR3 DNA reads TGTGCCAGCAGCTTAAGCGCCGGACAGGCCTACGAGCAGTACTTC. The genes are TRBV7-2 and TRBJ2-7, with 7 bases that match TRBD1. The V and J ends lost 2 bases and 2 bases, in that order; junction bases with no gene match: 6. The CDR3 loop spans 15 amino acids. The germline V gene encodes CDR1 SGHTA and CDR2 FQGNSA.

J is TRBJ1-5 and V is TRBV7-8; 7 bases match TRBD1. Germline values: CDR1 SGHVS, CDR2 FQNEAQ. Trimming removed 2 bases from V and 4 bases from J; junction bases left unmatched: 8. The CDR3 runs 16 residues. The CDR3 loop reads CASSLITGAMNQPQHF. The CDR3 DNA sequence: TGTGCCAGCAGCTTAATCACAGGGGCGATGAATCAGCCCCAGCATTTT. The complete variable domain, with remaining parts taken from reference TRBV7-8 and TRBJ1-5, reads GAGVSQSPRYKVAKRGQDVALRCDPISGHVSLFWYQQALGQGPEFLTYFQNEAQLDKSGLPSDRFFAERPEGSVSTLKIQRTQQEDSAVYLCASSLITGAMNQPQHFGDGTRLSIL.

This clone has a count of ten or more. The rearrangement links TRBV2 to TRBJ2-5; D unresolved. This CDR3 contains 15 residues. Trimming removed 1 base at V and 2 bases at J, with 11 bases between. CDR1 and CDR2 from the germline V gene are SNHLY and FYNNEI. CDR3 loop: CASSEGTYDQETQYF. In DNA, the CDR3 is TGTGCCAGCAGTGAAGGAACGTACGATCAAGAGACCCAGTACTTC.

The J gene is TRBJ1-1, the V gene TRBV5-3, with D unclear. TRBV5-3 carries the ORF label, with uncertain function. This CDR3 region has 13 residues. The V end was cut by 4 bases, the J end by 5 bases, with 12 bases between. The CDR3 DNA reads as TGTGCCAGAAGCGGACGGAGTGGGACTGAAGCTTTCTTT. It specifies CARSGRSGTEAFF.

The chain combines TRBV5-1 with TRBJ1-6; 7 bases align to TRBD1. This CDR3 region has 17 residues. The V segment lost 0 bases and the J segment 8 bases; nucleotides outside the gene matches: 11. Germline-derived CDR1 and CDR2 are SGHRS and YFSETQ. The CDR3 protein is CASSLAGQGVEDSPLHF. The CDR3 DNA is TGCGCCAGCAGCTTGGCCGGGCAGGGGGTGGAGGATTCACCCCTCCACTTT.

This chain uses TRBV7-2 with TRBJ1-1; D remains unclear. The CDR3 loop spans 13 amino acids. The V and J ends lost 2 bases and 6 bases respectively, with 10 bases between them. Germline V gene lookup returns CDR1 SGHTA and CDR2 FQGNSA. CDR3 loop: CASSLIGFSEAFF. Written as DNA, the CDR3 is TGTGCCAGCAGCTTAATAGGGTTTTCTGAAGCTTTCTTT.